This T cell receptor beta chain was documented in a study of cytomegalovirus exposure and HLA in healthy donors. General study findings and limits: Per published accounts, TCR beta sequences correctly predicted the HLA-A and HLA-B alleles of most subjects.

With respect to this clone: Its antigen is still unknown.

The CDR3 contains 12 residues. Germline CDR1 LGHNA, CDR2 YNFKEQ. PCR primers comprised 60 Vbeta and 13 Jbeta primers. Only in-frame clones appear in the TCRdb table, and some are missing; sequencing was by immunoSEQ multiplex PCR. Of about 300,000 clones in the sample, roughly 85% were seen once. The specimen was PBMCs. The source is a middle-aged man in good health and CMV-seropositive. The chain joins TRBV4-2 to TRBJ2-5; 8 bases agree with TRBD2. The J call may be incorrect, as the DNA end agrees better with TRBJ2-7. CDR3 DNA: TGTGCCAGCAGCCCGGGGGGGTCCGAGCAGTACTTC. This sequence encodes CASSPGGSEQYF.